One sample yielded the 16 T cell receptor beta chains listed below, sequenced in a study of T cells in Graves' hyperthyroidism and ophthalmopathy (dated by TCRdb to 2018 to 2020). Library construction relied on multiplex PCR. The listed sequencing device is Illumina HiSeq 2000. The TCR beta CDR3 regions were amplified from the RNA transcripts. For the first round of RT-PCR on the TCR CDR3, the HTBI primer set was used together with the Qiagen OneStep RT-PCR kit. TCRdb trimmed the raw reads at Q25, called clones with MiXCR and kept productive beta chains. All rows with the same CDR3 protein become a single entry with the most common DNA and genes. The sample profile shows a few hundred thousand distinct CDR3 sequences; 15% to 18% of them were found once. The leading ten clones occupy about a quarter of the sample. What was sequenced was blood. Source of these receptors: a woman under 30 with Graves' hyperthyroidism that later progressed to Graves' ophthalmopathy.

This clonotype was seen at least ten times. The V gene is TRBV27, the J gene TRBJ2-3, with 10 bases fitting TRBD2. V was pared by 3 bases and J by 0 bases, with 6 bases of the junction left unmatched. The CDR3 has 17 residues. Germline V CDR1 and CDR2: MNHEY, SMNVEV (reference sequence). CDR3 DNA sequence: TGTGCCAGCAGTTTGCCTCGAGCGGGAGGGAGCACAGATACGCAGTATTTT. It encodes CASSLPRAGGSTDTQYF.

The chain links TRBV14 to TRBJ2-1, with 9 bases identical to TRBD1. The junction had 9 bases not matched to a gene; V was cut back by 5 bases and J by 4 bases. The CDR3 contains 16 residues. The V gene's germline CDR1 is SGHDN and CDR2 FVKESK. CDR3 amino acids: CASSKFGQGKYNEQFF. CDR3 sequence (DNA): TGTGCCAGCAGCAAATTTGGACAGGGGAAATACAATGAGCAGTTCTTC.

This clonotype was counted at least ten times. CDR3 sequence reads: CASGFGGRIYEQYF. The CDR3 DNA follows: TGTGCCAGCGGATTCGGGGGCCGGATTTACGAGCAGTACTTC. This chain links TRBV28 with TRBJ2-7; D may correspond to TRBD1 or TRBD2 (6 bases each). V lost 8 bases and J lost 4, with 18 bases in between. The CDR3 is 14 amino acids. Per the germline V gene, CDR1 is MDHEN and CDR2 is SYDVKM.

This clonotype was detected only a few times. The chain couples TRBV4-3 to TRBJ2-7; 8 nucleotides agree with TRBD2. CDR3 size: 14 residues. The V gene end was trimmed by 4 bases and the J gene end by 3 bases; junction bases not matched to a gene: 5. The V gene's germline CDR1 is LGHNA and CDR2 YSLEER. CDR3 DNA sequence: TGCGCCAGCAGCCCGGGACTAGGGGACTACGAGCAGTACTTC. This sequence encodes CASSPGLGDYEQYF.

In its sample, this clonotype was seen many times. The chain couples TRBV5-6 to TRBJ2-2, with D possibly matching TRBD1 (6 bases). The germline V and J ends were trimmed by 4 bases and 5 bases, with 18 bases remaining between them. This CDR3 is 16 amino acids long. Germline assignment: CDR1 SGHDT and CDR2 YYEEEE. In nucleotides, the CDR3 is TGTGCCAGCAGCGATAGAACCAGGGGTTGGACCGGGGAGCTGTTTTTT. Amino acids: CASSDRTRGWTGELFF.

The chain is built from TRBV11-2 and TRBJ1-2, with 10 bases matching TRBD1. This CDR3 is 15 amino acids long. V was pared by 5 bases and J by 3 bases, with 6 bases of the junction left unmatched. CDR1 SGHAT and CDR2 FQNNGV come from the germline V gene. The CDR3 region is CASSRDRGPDYGYTF. Here the CDR3 DNA reads TGTGCCAGCAGCCGCGACAGGGGGCCAGACTATGGCTACACCTTC.

This chain links TRBV24-1 with TRBJ2-2; D is uncertain. Per germline, CDR1 KGHDR and CDR2 SFDVKD. Trimming removed 1 base at V and 6 bases at J, with 5 bases between. The CDR3 length is 13 residues. As DNA, the CDR3 is TGTGCCACCAGTGATTTCCTAGCCGGGGAGCTGTTTTTT. Translated, it gives CATSDFLAGELFF.

This clonotype was counted ten times or more. This chain joins TRBV20-1 and TRBJ2-7; 7 bases fit TRBD1. Trimming took 3 bases from V and 3 from J; bases not matched to a gene: 11. Per the germline V gene, CDR1 is DFQATT and CDR2 is SNEGSKA (reference sequence). The CDR3 sequence is 15 residues long. The DNA of the CDR3 is TGCAGTGCTAGTTCGCAGGGGGTTCGCCTCTACGAGCAGTACTTC. It specifies CSASSQGVRLYEQYF.

This clonotype was seen many times. This chain connects TRBV20-1 to TRBJ2-5, with TRBD2 identical over 7 bases. Germline V lookup: CDR1 DFQATT, CDR2 SNEGSKA (reference sequence). V lost 1 base to trimming and J lost 3 bases; unmatched junction nucleotides: 5. The CDR3 is made up of 14 amino acids. CDR3 nucleotides: TGCAGTGCTAGAGGGGCTAGCGGCAAAGAGACCCAGTACTTC. Protein sequence: CSARGASGKETQYF.

This clonotype was seen many times. The rearrangement joins TRBV29-1 to TRBJ1-2, with 8 bases fitting TRBD1. Germline V gene sequence: CDR1 SQVTM, CDR2 ANQGSEA. With V trimmed by 7 bases and J by 8 bases, 12 bases remained unmatched. The CDR3 loop spans 13 amino acids. CDR3 DNA: TGCAGCGGTGACTCGGACAGGGAAGGCGGCTACACCTTC. The encoded protein is CSGDSDREGGYTF.

CDR3 residues: CATRRGHEGETQYF. The DNA for the CDR3 is TGTGCCACCCGGAGGGGGCACGAGGGAGAGACCCAGTACTTC. The chain carries TRBV27 and TRBJ2-5; perhaps TRBD1 as D (7 bases). This CDR3 is built from 14 residues. Trimming shortened V by 10 bases and J by 4 bases, and 19 bases separated the two germline ends. Germline loops: CDR1 MNHEY, CDR2 SMNVEV (reference sequence).

Worth noting for this clonotype: This may come from a read error, since a much larger clone is one base off. This is likely a read error, given that the CDR3 carries no conserved phenylalanine or tryptophan at its end. The gene calls are TRBV12-3 or TRBV12-4 and TRBJ2-5; no reliable D call. V shed 3 bases and J shed 5 bases, with 10 bases lying between them. CDR3 length: 13 residues. The CDR3 DNA reads as TGTGCCAGCAGTTTGGCGGAGCCGGAGACCCAGTACTCC. It encodes CASSLAEPETQYS.

This clonotype was detected ten times or more. The J gene is TRBJ2-3, the V gene TRBV6-1; 9 nucleotides align to TRBD2. Germline CDR1 reads MNHNS; CDR2 reads SASEGT. Trimming took 5 bases from V and 3 from J; bases not matched to a gene: 3. CDR3 length equals 14 residues. CDR3: CASSFTSGTDTQYF. For the CDR3, the DNA is TGTGCCAGCAGTTTCACTAGCGGGACAGATACGCAGTATTTT.

The gene calls are TRBV5-5 and TRBJ2-2, with 10 positions matching TRBD2. The V and J ends lost 2 bases and 5 bases, in that order; junction bases with no gene match: 6. This CDR3 has 16 residues. CDR1 SGHKS and CDR2 YYEKEE come from the germline V gene (reference sequence). The CDR3 DNA is TGTGCCAGCAGCTTCGCTAGCGGGAGAGGGACCGGGGAGCTGTTTTTT. Its protein product is CASSFASGRGTGELFF.

This clonotype was seen more than once but under ten times. This chain links TRBV5-4 with TRBJ2-2, with 10 bases that match TRBD2. Germline assignment: CDR1 SGHNT and CDR2 YYREEE (reference sequence). The ends lost 3 bases at V and 2 bases at J; junction bases unmatched: 4. This CDR3 region has 16 residues. The CDR3 DNA is TGTGCCAGCAGCTCTAGCGGGAGTGGTAACACCGGGGAGCTGTTTTTT. Its translation is CASSSSGSGNTGELFF.

This chain uses TRBV12-5 with TRBJ2-1, with TRBD2 matching over 7 bases. Germline V lookup: CDR1 LGHNT, CDR2 FRNRAP. V was clipped by 6 bases and J by 7 bases; unmatched bases: 6. There are 13 residues in the CDR3. The CDR3, as DNA: TGTGCTAGTGGCATTGTGGGGGGGAATGAGCAGTTCTTC. Translation: CASGIVGGNEQFF.